This is a list of T cell receptor beta chains from one sample in a study of T-cell reconstitution after alpha-beta-depleted transplantation in children. TCRdb reprocessed the PCR reads via MiXCR and lists one record per CDR3 protein. There are around 180,000 distinct CDR3 sequences in the sample; more than 9.5% occur only once, and less than 15% lies in the top ten. Sequenced here: PBMCs, sampled before TCRalphabeta/CD19-depleted stem cell transplant. These receptors were taken from a boy between 2 and 10 years old with acute myeloid leukemia, due to receive a stem cell transplant. The CDR3 runs from the conserved cysteine through the conserved F or W. Each record gives: J gene, D gene, V gene, clone size, CDR3 length, CDR3 DNA, CDR3 protein. D genes are given only for firm matches. Not every row has a clone size; where given, it reads once, few, many or a size class.

>TRBJ2-1|TRBD1|TRBV6-4|many|16
TGTGCCAGCAGCCGGAGGGCAGGGGGCCTGAGCAATGAGCAGTTCTTC
CASSRRAGGLSNEQFF
>TRBJ2-1|TRBD2|TRBV20-1|many|14
TGCAGTGCTAAGGGACTAGCGGAACACAATGAGCAGTTCTTC
CSAKGLAEHNEQFF
>TRBJ2-3|TRBD2|TRBV6-4|few|15
TGTGCCAGCAGCCCAATAGCGGGGGAAAAAGATACGCAGTATTTT
CASSPIAGEKDTQYF
>TRBJ1-1|NA|TRBV7-3|many|13
TGTGCCAGCAGCGCTTCAGGGGACACTGAAGCTTTCTTT
CASSASGDTEAFF
>TRBJ2-2|NA|TRBV29-1|many|11
TGCAGCGCTGCACGGGGAGGGGAGCTGTTTTTT
CSAARGGELFF
>TRBJ2-1|TRBD2|TRBV15|many|15
TGTGCCACCAGCATAAGCGGGGGGATACACAATGAGCAGTTCTTC
CATSISGGIHNEQFF
>TRBJ2-2|NA|TRBV5-1|many|16
TGCGCCAGCAGCTTGAACAGCCAAGGGAACACCGGGGAGCTGTTTTTT
CASSLNSQGNTGELFF
>TRBJ2-2|NA|TRBV27|many|16
TGTGCCAGCACCCTCTCCTTGGCGGTAGCGTCCGCGGAGCTGTTTTTT
CASTLSLAVASAELFF
>TRBJ1-3|NA|TRBV12-3/TRBV12-4|many|13
TGTGCCAGCAGTTTAATCGTAGGGAACACCATATATTTT
CASSLIVGNTIYF
>TRBJ1-1|NA|TRBV5-8|few|15
TGTGCCAGCAGCTGGGCGGGAGGGCGCAACACTGAAGCTTTCTTT
CASSWAGGRNTEAFF
>TRBJ2-3|TRBD1|TRBV20-1|many|13
TGCAGTGCTAGTAGGACAGGGGCAGATACGCAGTATTTT
CSASRTGADTQYF
>TRBJ2-1|NA|TRBV20-1|NA|13
TGCAGTGCTAGCGAGTCGGACTACAATGAGCAGTTCTTC
CSASESDYNEQFF
>TRBJ1-2|NA|TRBV10-3|few|14
TGTGCCAGCGCGGGGGGAAACAGTAACTATGGCTACACCTTC
CASAGGNSNYGYTF
>TRBJ2-3|NA|TRBV28|many|13
TGTGCCAGCAGTTTATGGGGCACAGATACGCAGTATTTT
CASSLWGTDTQYF
>TRBJ2-3|NA|TRBV11-2|many|14
TGTGCCAGCGGAAAAGAGGGGCCCACAGATACGCAGTATTTT
CASGKEGPTDTQYF
>TRBJ2-5|NA|TRBV20-1|many|17
TGCAGTGCTAGAGACCCGTTTCGAGTAGGGGGAGAAGAGACCCAGTACTTC
CSARDPFRVGGEETQYF
>TRBJ1-1|TRBD1|TRBV29-1|many|14
TGCAGCGTTGAAGGGGCGAGACAGGGGACTGAAGCTTTCTTT
CSVEGARQGTEAFF
>TRBJ2-2|NA|TRBV3-1|few|14
TGTGCCAGCAGCTCGGGACCGACCTACGGGGAGCTGTTTTTT
CASSSGPTYGELFF
>TRBJ2-2|NA|TRBV5-1|many|12
TGCGCCAGCAGACCTCACACCGGGGAGCTGTTTTTT
CASRPHTGELFF
>TRBJ1-1|NA|TRBV6-6|many|13
TGTGCCAGCAGTTTATTTATCCCTCCTGAAGCTTTCTTT
CASSLFIPPEAFF
>TRBJ2-3|NA|TRBV6-4|NA|15
TGTGCCAGCAGTGACTCAATGACGGGCCCAGATACGCAGTATTTT
CASSDSMTGPDTQYF
>TRBJ1-5|TRBD1|TRBV28|many|15
TGTGCCACTCACGCGCCGGGACAGGGCATTCAGCCCCAGCATTTT
CATHAPGQGIQPQHF
>TRBJ1-1|NA|TRBV6-1|many|14
TGTGCCAGCACCATCCTTGAAGGGGGCACTGAAGCTTTCTTT
CASTILEGGTEAFF
>TRBJ2-5|NA|TRBV5-5|many|15
TGTGCCAGCAGCTGGCCGGGACGGCCGAAAGAGACCCAGTACTTC
CASSWPGRPKETQYF
>TRBJ2-5|NA|TRBV18|many|14
TGTGCCAGCTCCCCGGCTGGGGTCAGAGAGACCCAGTACTTC
CASSPAGVRETQYF
>TRBJ2-5|NA|TRBV10-3|many|13
TGTGCCATCGGGGATCCGGGCCTTGGGGCCCAGTACTTC
CAIGDPGLGAQYF
>TRBJ1-5|TRBD1|TRBV6-6|many|12
TGTGCCAGCAGAACAGGGGATCAGCCCCAGCATTTT
CASRTGDQPQHF
>TRBJ1-4|NA|TRBV27|many|13
TGTGCCAGCAGTTTCGTGGCGAACGAAAAACTGTTTTTT
CASSFVANEKLFF
>TRBJ2-1|NA|TRBV15|few|16
TGTGCCACCAGCAGGTTAGGTGAGAACTCCTACAATGAGCAGTTCTTC
CATSRLGENSYNEQFF